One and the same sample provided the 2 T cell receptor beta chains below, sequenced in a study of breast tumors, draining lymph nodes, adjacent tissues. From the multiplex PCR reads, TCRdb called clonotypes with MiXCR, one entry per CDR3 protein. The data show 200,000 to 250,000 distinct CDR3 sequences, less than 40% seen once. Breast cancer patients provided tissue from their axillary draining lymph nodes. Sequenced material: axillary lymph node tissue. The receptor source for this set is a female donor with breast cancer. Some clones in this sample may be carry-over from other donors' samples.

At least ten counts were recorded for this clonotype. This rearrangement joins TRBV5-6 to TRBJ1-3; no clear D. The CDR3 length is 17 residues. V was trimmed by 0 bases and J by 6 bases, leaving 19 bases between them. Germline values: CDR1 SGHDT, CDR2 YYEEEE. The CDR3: CASSLAWYDKLENTIYF. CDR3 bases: TGTGCCAGCAGCTTGGCCTGGTATGACAAGCTTGAAAACACCATATATTTT.

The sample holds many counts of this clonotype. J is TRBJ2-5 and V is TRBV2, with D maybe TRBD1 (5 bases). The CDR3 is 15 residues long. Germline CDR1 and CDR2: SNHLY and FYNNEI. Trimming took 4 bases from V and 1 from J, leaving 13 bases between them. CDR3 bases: TGTGCCAGCAGTGTCGCAGGGTCATCCCAAGAGACCCAGTACTTC. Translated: CASSVAGSSQETQYF.